This is a list of T cell receptor beta chains from one sample in a study of regulatory dendritic cells for organ transplantation. TCRdb keeps only in-frame clones here, not all; method: immunoSEQ multiplex PCR. The sample has some 29,000 clones, about 79% seen once; the top ten hold less than 2.5%. Sequenced: memory CD4+ T cells from blood. The receptors shown here come from a human donor in good health. The CDR3 runs from the conserved cysteine through the conserved F or W. A D gene is named only where the DNA matches it firmly. Expanded clones get a size class; other rows say once, few or many, or leave the size out.

clone size	J gene	D gene	V gene	CDR3 DNA	CDR3 protein
-	TRBJ2-7	-	TRBV19	TGTGCCAGTAGTATACGTGAGCGCTCCTACGAGCAGTACTTC	CASSIRERSYEQYF
-	TRBJ2-1	-	TRBV4-3	TGCGCCAGCAGCCAAGGTTCCATGGGGGGCCCCTACAATGAGCAGTTCTTC	CASSQGSMGGPYNEQFF
-	TRBJ2-5	TRBD2	TRBV2	TGTGCCAGCAGTGAGGGAGGGACTAGCGGGAGGAAAGAGACCCAGTACTTC	CASSEGGTSGRKETQYF
-	TRBJ2-3	-	TRBV10-2	TGCGCCAGCAGTTCGGGTTCGGCAGATACGCAGTATTTT	CASSSGSADTQYF
-	TRBJ2-5	TRBD2	TRBV7-8	TGTGCCAGCAGCTTAGAGGCGGGGGGGCCAGTTGAGACCCAGTACTTC	CASSLEAGGPVETQYF
-	TRBJ2-7	-	TRBV7-2	TGTGCCAGCAGCTTAGTGACCCACGAGCAGTACTTC	CASSLVTHEQYF
few	TRBJ1-1	-	TRBV5-1	TGCGCCAGCAGCTTGGGTTCGAACACTGAAGCTTTCTTT	CASSLGSNTEAFF
-	TRBJ2-7	-	TRBV21-1	TGTGCCAGCAGCAAAGCGCTTTGCGGGAGGGACCACGAGCAGTACTTC	CASSKALCGRDHEQYF
few	TRBJ1-1	-	TRBV18	TGTGCCAGCTCACCTGGGGAGAACACTGAAGCTTTCTTT	CASSPGENTEAFF
once	TRBJ2-1	-	TRBV4-2	TGTGCCAGCAGCCAAGATTTTTCACAGACGAATGAGCAGTTCTTC	CASSQDFSQTNEQFF
-	TRBJ1-5	-	TRBV6-6	TGTGCCAGCAGCACGCCCCAGGGCGGCAATCAGCCCCAGCATTTT	CASSTPQGGNQPQHF
once	TRBJ1-1	-	TRBV18	TGTGCCAGCTCACCTACACGACAGATAATGAACACTGAAGCTTTCTTT	CASSPTRQIMNTEAFF
-	TRBJ1-6	-	TRBV4-3	TGCGCCAGCAGCCAAGAGGGGGGCCGCGGGGTGAATTCACCCCTCCACTTT	CASSQEGGRGVNSPLHF
-	TRBJ2-2	-	TRBV6-5	TGTGCCAGCAGTTCTGCCGGGGAGCTGTTTTTT	CASSSAGELFF
-	TRBJ2-1	TRBD2	TRBV13	TGTGCCAGCAATCGGCGGGAGTGGGGTGGTGAGCAGTTCTTC	CASNRREWGGEQFF
few	TRBJ1-6	-	TRBV7-2	TGTGCCAGCAGCTTCGGACGGTGGAGCTCCTATAATTCACCCCTCCACTTT	CASSFGRWSSYNSPLHF
-	TRBJ2-3	-	TRBV6-5	TGTGCCAGCAGTTACTCGATCGGGACTACAGATACGCAGTATTTT	CASSYSIGTTDTQYF
-	TRBJ2-5	-	TRBV15	TGTGCCACCAGCGACGGGACGGTTTCGACCCAGTACTTC	CATSDGTVSTQYF
-	TRBJ2-5	-	TRBV4-2	TGTGCCAGCAGCCCCTCAGAGGGGGGCTGGGTGGGTGAGACCCAGTACTTC	CASSPSEGGWVGETQYF
-	TRBJ2-7	-	TRBV19	TGTGCCAGTAGTTCCCCGACAGGGAGGAACGAGCAGTACTTC	CASSSPTGRNEQYF
-	TRBJ1-4	-	TRBV25-1	TGTGCCAGCACTGGAAGGGTCAGTGAAAAACTGTTTTTT	CASTGRVSEKLFF
-	TRBJ2-2	-	TRBV5-1	TGCGCCAGCAGCTTCCAGGGTCGCACCGGGGAGCTGTTTTTT	CASSFQGRTGELFF
few	TRBJ1-1	-	TRBV6-1	TGTGCCAGCAGTGAACAGGCTAACACTGAAGCTTTCTTT	CASSEQANTEAFF
-	TRBJ2-7	TRBD2	TRBV11-2	TGTGCCAGCAGCACCAATAAAGGCGGGAGATTTGTCGAGCAGTACTTC	CASSTNKGGRFVEQYF
-	TRBJ1-1	TRBD1	TRBV19	TGTGCCAGTAGGATACAGGGGGGGACTGAAGCTTTCTTT	CASRIQGGTEAFF
once	TRBJ2-3	TRBD1	TRBV4-2	TGTGCCAGCAGCCCGGCACAGGGGGCTGACACAGATACGCAGTATTTT	CASSPAQGADTDTQYF
-	TRBJ2-3	TRBD2	TRBV6-5	TGTGCCAGCACCCGGGTAGCGGGGTGGGATACGCAGTATTTT	CASTRVAGWDTQYF